The next 25 T cell receptor beta chains were all read from a single sample in a study of blood T cell repertoires in COVID-19. Some clones are missing from TCRdb's copy, which holds only in-frame ones; the method was immunoSEQ multiplex PCR. Among 150,000 to 180,000 clones, just under 85% were seen once, and the ten largest hold 25% to 30%. Material: peripheral blood. The receptors were gathered from a woman aged 55-70 years with acute or convalescent COVID-19.

The chain recombines TRBV4-1 with TRBJ2-7; 11 nucleotides align to TRBD2. The CDR3 is 18 amino acids. V lost 1 base to trimming and J lost 0 bases; unmatched junction nucleotides: 8. CDR1 is MGHRA, CDR2 YSYEKL, per germline. CDR3 bases: TGCGCCAGCAGCCAAGCGAGGATTAGCGGGGGGGTCTCCTACGAGCAGTACGTC. This gives the protein CASSQARISGGVSYEQYV.

The chain carries TRBV19 and TRBJ1-5; 7 bases map to TRBD1. This CDR3 comprises 13 residues. V dropped 5 bases and J dropped 7; count of bases not matched to a gene: 5. The germline V gene has CDR1 LNHDA and CDR2 SQIVND (reference sequence). The CDR3 here is CASSLRGPQPQHF. The CDR3 DNA is TGTGCCAGTAGTCTGAGGGGGCCCCAGCCCCAGCATTTT.

This chain connects TRBV4-1 to TRBJ2-1, with a weak D call TRBD1 (7 bases). Germline-derived CDR1 and CDR2 are MGHRA and YSYEKL. The V and J ends lost 0 bases and 6 bases respectively, with 12 bases between them. The CDR3 runs to 15 residues. This CDR3 reads CASSQEAGGLNEQFF. The CDR3, as DNA: TGCGCCAGCAGCCAAGAAGCAGGGGGGCTCAATGAGCAGTTCTTC.

The chain joins TRBV6-6 to TRBJ2-3, with 7 bases lining up with TRBD1. Trimming cost V 7 bases and J 0 bases; bases outside gene matches: 10. This CDR3 is 16 amino acids long. The germline CDR1 and CDR2 sequences are MNHNY and SVGAGI (reference sequence). The CDR3 is CASTNSGTASTDTQYF. The CDR3 bases are TGTGCCAGCACCAACTCCGGGACAGCTAGCACAGATACGCAGTATTTT.

The rearrangement links TRBV5-1 to TRBJ1-4; the match to TRBD1 covers 11 bases. V lost 3 bases to trimming and J lost 7 bases; unmatched junction nucleotides: 5. The CDR3 extends over 15 amino acids. Germline CDR1 and CDR2: SGHRS and YFSETQ. DNA of the CDR3: TGCGCCAGCAGCTCCTGGACAGGGGGCATTGAAAAACTGTTTTTT. Translating gives CASSSWTGGIEKLFF.

The V and J genes are TRBV12-3 or TRBV12-4 and TRBJ1-5, with TRBD1 matching over 9 bases. The CDR3 length is 13 residues. Losses at the gene ends were 8 bases for V and 5 bases for J; bases not matched to a gene: 4. The CDR3 DNA follows: TGTGCCAGCGGGGACAGGGCCTATCAGCCCCAGCATTTT. It specifies CASGDRAYQPQHF.

The J gene is TRBJ2-6, the V gene TRBV5-1; D unresolved. Germline CDR1 is SGHRS and CDR2 is YFSETQ. The CDR3 runs 15 residues. Trimming removed 0 bases at V and 4 bases at J, with 8 bases between. The CDR3 DNA reads TGCGCCAGCAGCTTGGATGTCGCGGGGGCCAACGTCCTGACTTTC. Residues: CASSLDVAGANVLTF.

The chain uses TRBV18 and TRBJ2-7, with a weak D call TRBD1 (6 bases). Germline CDR1 is KGHSH and CDR2 is LQKENI. The CDR3 sequence is 14 residues long. The V gene lost 1 base and the J gene lost 1 base, with 8 bases spanning the gap. CDR3: CASSPQTGSYEQYV. The CDR3 DNA reads TGTGCCAGCTCACCACAGACAGGTTCCTACGAGCAGTACGTC.

The V call is TRBV19, the J call TRBJ1-1, with 7 positions matching TRBD1. CDR1 is LNHDA, CDR2 SQIVND, per germline (reference sequence). V lost 3 bases and J lost 3; bases outside the gene matches: 4. The CDR3 has 14 residues. The CDR3 DNA reads TGTGCCAGTAGTATCCCAAGGGGGCACACTGAAGCTTTCTTT. It codes for CASSIPRGHTEAFF.

This sequence joins TRBV12-1 and TRBJ1-1. TRBV12-1 is a listed pseudogene. The CDR3 extends over 12 amino acids. DNA of the CDR3: TGTGCCAGCTGGTTGTTGTGCGGTGAAGCTTTCTTT. This sequence encodes CASWLLCGEAFF.

The rearrangement links TRBV19 to TRBJ1-5; 12 bases align to TRBD1. J gave up 0 bases and V 10 bases, and 13 bases lay outside the gene matches. CDR1 and CDR2 from the germline V gene are LNHDA and SQIVND (reference sequence). The length of the CDR3 is 18 residues. The CDR3 DNA sequence: TGTGCCACACTCCCCCGGGGACAGGGGGCATATAGCAATCAGCCCCAGCATTTT. This translates into CATLPRGQGAYSNQPQHF.

The chain couples TRBV29-1 to TRBJ1-4; D is possibly TRBD1 (5 bases). The CDR3 runs 13 residues. Germline V gene lookup returns CDR1 SQVTM and CDR2 ANQGSEA. The V end was cut by 4 bases, the J end by 5 bases, with 11 bases between. CDR3 DNA: TGCAGCGTTGCATGGGGGGGGAATGAAAAACTGTTTTTT. It codes for CSVAWGGNEKLFF.

V is TRBV5-1 and J is TRBJ1-2, with D perhaps matching TRBD1 (5 bases). The CDR3 is 14 amino acids. Trimming left V 4 bases short and J 4 bases short, with 14 bases between. Germline CDR1 SGHRS, CDR2 YFSETQ. The CDR3 DNA follows: TGCGCCAGCAGCCAAGAACGGGGGATCTATGGCTACACCTTC. As protein: CASSQERGIYGYTF.

Notes on this clone: The same CDR3 can be traced to other DNA sequences in this sample. V gene TRBV12-5 combines with J gene TRBJ1-1; D is ambiguous. CDR3 length: 13 residues. Trimming pared 6 bases from V and 0 bases from J, leaving 8 bases between. Germline V CDR1 and CDR2: LGHNT, FRNRAP. CDR3 amino acids: CASGLNMNTEAFF. CDR3 sequence (DNA): TGTGCTAGTGGCCTTAATATGAACACTGAAGCTTTCTTT. The variable domain in full, with the rest retrieved from reference TRBV12-5 and TRBJ1-1, is DARVTQTPRHKVTEMGQEVTMRCQPILGHNTVFWYRQTMMQGLELLAYFRNRAPLDDSGMPKDRFSAEMPDATLATLKIQPSEPRDSAVYFCASGLNMNTEAFFGQGTRLTVV.

V and J are TRBV6-2 or TRBV6-3 and TRBJ1-1; tentatively, D is TRBD1 (6 bases). Trimming took 2 bases from V and 2 from J, leaving 15 bases between them. This CDR3 comprises 16 residues. Germline CDR1 MNHEY, CDR2 SVGEGT. The CDR3 loop reads CASSYRGGRVNTEAFF. CDR3 in DNA: TGTGCCAGCAGTTACCGAGGGGGAAGGGTCAACACTGAAGCTTTCTTT.

The chain has TRBV7-9 and TRBJ1-1; 7 bases line up with TRBD1. With 5 bases clipped from V and 3 bases from J, the junction kept 6 bases outside the gene matches. The length of the CDR3 is 14 residues. Germline lookup yields CDR1 SEHNR and CDR2 FQNEAQ (reference sequence). Here the CDR3 reads CASSETGRDTEAFF. CDR3 DNA: TGTGCCAGCAGCGAGACAGGGCGGGACACTGAAGCTTTCTTT.

The genes are TRBV6-5 and TRBJ1-1; 8 positions agree with TRBD1. Germline values: CDR1 MNHEY, CDR2 SVGAGI. V lost 6 bases, J lost 2 bases, and 5 bases stayed unmatched. CDR3 length: 14 amino acids. The CDR3 region has the DNA TGTGCCAGCAGGCCGGGACAGGAAAACACTGAAGCTTTCTTT. Translated, it gives CASRPGQENTEAFF.

V is TRBV7-9 and J is TRBJ1-5; 11 bases agree with TRBD1. The CDR3 covers 15 residues. Per the germline V gene, CDR1 is SEHNR and CDR2 is FQNEAQ (reference sequence). Germline trimming cut 8 bases from V and 7 bases from J; bases unmatched to any gene: 10. CDR3 DNA sequence: TGTGCCAGCGGACAGGGGGCAAGTCTAGGCCAGCCCCAGCATTTT. Translated, it gives CASGQGASLGQPQHF.

This clone appeared a few times. The V gene is TRBV9, the J gene TRBJ2-3; 9 bases are shared with TRBD2. CDR1 SGDLS and CDR2 YYNGEE come from the germline V gene. The CDR3 runs to 17 residues. The trim removed 4 bases at V and 2 bases at J, leaving 11 bases unmatched. CDR3: CASSPQERGAATDTQYF. CDR3 coding DNA: TGTGCCAGCAGCCCACAGGAGCGGGGGGCAGCCACAGATACGCAGTATTTT.

The chain is built from TRBV30 and TRBJ2-1; 12 bases are a match to TRBD2. Trimming at V came to 6 bases and at J to 8 bases, leaving 8 bases not matched to a gene. This CDR3 has 14 residues. Germline CDR1 is GTSNPN and CDR2 is SVGIG (reference sequence). CDR3 sequence: CACTSSGGADEQFF. The DNA for the CDR3 is TGTGCCTGCACCTCTAGCGGGGGGGCCGATGAGCAGTTCTTC.

This clone was seen only once. The chain uses TRBV9 and TRBJ2-3; TRBD2 matches at 8 bases. The CDR3 spans 16 residues. Looked up from germline, CDR1 is SGDLS and CDR2 is YYNGEE. With V trimmed by 1 base and J by 0 bases, 4 bases remained unmatched. The DNA of the CDR3 is TGTGCCAGCAGCGTACTGGCGGGGGGAAGCACAGATACGCAGTATTTT. Its protein is CASSVLAGGSTDTQYF. Full variable domain (remainder filled in from reference TRBV9 and TRBJ2-3): DSGVTQTPKHLITATGQRVTLRCSPRSGDLSVYWYQQSLDQGLQFLIQYYNGEERAKGNILERFSAQQFPDLHSELNLSSLELGDSALYFCASSVLAGGSTDTQYFGPGTRLTVL.

V usage is TRBV7-9 and J usage is TRBJ1-4; the D is unclear. V lost 5 bases to trimming and J lost 5 bases, with 15 bases between them. This CDR3 has 15 amino acids. Germline V gene sequence: CDR1 SEHNR, CDR2 FQNEAQ (reference sequence). CDR3 sequence (DNA): TGTGCCAGCAGCCACCCCCTTAGGAGGAATGAAAAACTGTTTTTT. It is translated as CASSHPLRRNEKLFF.

The V gene is TRBV18, the J gene TRBJ2-7; D may be TRBD1 (6 bases). The CDR3 contains 14 residues. Germline loops: CDR1 KGHSH, CDR2 LQKENI. V lost 4 bases and J 3 bases, leaving 13 bases between the germline ends. The CDR3 is CASSLADRSYEQYV. CDR3 sequence (DNA): TGTGCCAGCTCACTTGCGGACAGAAGCTACGAGCAGTACGTC.

V and J are TRBV24-1 and TRBJ2-1; TRBD2 matches 8 bases. Germline CDR1 is KGHDR and CDR2 is SFDVKD. The CDR3 contains 15 residues. After removal of 7 bases from V and 7 bases from J, the junction contained 11 bases not matched to a gene. In DNA, the CDR3 is TGTGCCACCAGAGATAGCGGGGCCCCCGCGAATGAGCAGTTCTTC. It yields the protein CATRDSGAPANEQFF.

The V gene is TRBV24-1, the J gene TRBJ2-3; D is unresolved. V was shortened by 5 bases and J by 0 bases, with 11 bases between the two germline ends. CDR1 and CDR2 (germline): KGHDR, SFDVKD. This CDR3 comprises 15 residues. CDR3 residues: CATSAQYLSTDTQYF. The CDR3 DNA reads TGTGCCACCAGTGCGCAGTACCTTAGCACAGATACGCAGTATTTT.